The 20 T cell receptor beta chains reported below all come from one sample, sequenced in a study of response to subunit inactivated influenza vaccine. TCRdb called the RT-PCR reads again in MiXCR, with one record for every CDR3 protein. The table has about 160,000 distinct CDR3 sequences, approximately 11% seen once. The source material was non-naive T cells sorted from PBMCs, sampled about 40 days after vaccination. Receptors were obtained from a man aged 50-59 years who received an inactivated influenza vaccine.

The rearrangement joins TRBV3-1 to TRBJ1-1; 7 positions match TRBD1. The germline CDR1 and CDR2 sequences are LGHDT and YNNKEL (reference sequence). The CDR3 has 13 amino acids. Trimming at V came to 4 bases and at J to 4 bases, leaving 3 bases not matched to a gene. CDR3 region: CASSPGGTTEAFF. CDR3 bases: TGTGCCAGCAGCCCAGGGGGTACCACTGAAGCTTTCTTT. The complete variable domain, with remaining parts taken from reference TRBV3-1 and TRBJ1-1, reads DTAVSQTPKYLVTQMGNDKSIKCEQNLGHDTMYWYKQDSKKFLKIMFSYNNKELIINETVPNRFSPKSPDKAHLNLHINSLELGDSAVYFCASSPGGTTEAFFGQGTRLTVV.

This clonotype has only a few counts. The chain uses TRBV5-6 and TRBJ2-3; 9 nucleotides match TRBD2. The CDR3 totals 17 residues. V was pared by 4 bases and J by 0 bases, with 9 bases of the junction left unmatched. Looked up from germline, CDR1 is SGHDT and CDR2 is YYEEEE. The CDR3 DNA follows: TGTGCCAGCAGCCGGACTAGCGTTAGAGTAAGCACAGATACGCAGTATTTT. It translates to CASSRTSVRVSTDTQYF.

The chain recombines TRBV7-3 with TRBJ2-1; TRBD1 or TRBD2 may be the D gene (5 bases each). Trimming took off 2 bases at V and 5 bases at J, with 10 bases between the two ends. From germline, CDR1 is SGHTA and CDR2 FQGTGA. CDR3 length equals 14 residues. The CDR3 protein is CASSLEGRHNEQFF. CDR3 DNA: TGTGCCAGCAGCTTAGAGGGGCGACACAATGAGCAGTTCTTC. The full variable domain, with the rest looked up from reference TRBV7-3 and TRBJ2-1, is GAGVSQTPSNKVTEKGKYVELRCDPISGHTALYWYRQSLGQGPEFLIYFQGTGAADDSGLPNDRFFAVRPEGSVSTLKIQRTERGDSAVYLCASSLEGRHNEQFFGPGTRLTVL.

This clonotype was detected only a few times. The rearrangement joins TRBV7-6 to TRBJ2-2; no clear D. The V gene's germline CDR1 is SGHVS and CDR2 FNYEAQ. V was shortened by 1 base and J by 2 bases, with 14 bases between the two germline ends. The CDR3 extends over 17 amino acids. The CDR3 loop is CASSLGFGRLNTGELFF. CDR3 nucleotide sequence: TGTGCCAGCAGCTTAGGATTTGGGCGGCTCAACACCGGGGAGCTGTTTTTT.

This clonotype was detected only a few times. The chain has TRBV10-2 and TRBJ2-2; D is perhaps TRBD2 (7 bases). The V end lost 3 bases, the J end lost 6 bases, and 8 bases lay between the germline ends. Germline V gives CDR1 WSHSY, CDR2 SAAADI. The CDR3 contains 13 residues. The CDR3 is CASSEGGAGELFF. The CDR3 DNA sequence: TGCGCCAGCAGTGAAGGGGGGGCCGGGGAGCTGTTTTTT.

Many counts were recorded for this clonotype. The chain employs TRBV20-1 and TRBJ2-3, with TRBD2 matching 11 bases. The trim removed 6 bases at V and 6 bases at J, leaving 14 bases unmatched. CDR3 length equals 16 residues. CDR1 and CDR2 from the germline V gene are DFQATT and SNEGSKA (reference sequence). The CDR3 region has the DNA TGCAGTGCCCCCGGGACTAGCGGTCAATGGGTCGATACGCAGTATTTT. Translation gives CSAPGTSGQWVDTQYF.

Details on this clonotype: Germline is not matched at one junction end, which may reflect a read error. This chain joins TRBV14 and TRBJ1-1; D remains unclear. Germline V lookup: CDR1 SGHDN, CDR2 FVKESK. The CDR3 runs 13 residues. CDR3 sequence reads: CASSQGSGGSVLF. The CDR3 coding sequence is TGTGCCAGCAGCCAGGGTTCGGGAGGGAGTGTACTCTTT.

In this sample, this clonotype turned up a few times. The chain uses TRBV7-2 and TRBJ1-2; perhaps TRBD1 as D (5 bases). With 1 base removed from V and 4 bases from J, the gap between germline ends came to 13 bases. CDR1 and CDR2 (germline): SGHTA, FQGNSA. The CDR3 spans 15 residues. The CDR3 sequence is CASSLGAGLGYGYTF. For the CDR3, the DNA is TGTGCCAGCAGCTTAGGTGCGGGGCTAGGCTATGGCTACACCTTC.

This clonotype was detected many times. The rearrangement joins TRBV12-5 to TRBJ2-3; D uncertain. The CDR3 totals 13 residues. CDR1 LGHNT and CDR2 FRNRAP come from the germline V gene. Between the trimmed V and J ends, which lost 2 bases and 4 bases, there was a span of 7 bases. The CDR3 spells CASGLIPPDTQYF. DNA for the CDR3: TGTGCTAGTGGTTTGATCCCCCCAGATACGCAGTATTTT.

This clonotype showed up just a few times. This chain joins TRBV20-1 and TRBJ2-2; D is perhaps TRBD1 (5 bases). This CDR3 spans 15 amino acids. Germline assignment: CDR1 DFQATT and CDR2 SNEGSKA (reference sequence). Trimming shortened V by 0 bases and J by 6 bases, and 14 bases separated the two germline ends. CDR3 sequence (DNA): TGCAGTGCTAGAGATCATCAGGGAAAGGCCGGGGAGCTGTTTTTT. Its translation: CSARDHQGKAGELFF.

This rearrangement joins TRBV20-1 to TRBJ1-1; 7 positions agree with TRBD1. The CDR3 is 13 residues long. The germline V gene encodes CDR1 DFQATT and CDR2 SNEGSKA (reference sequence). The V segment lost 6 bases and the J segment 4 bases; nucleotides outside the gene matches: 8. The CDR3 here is CSAGRGPITEAFF. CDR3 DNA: TGCAGTGCGGGGAGGGGGCCGATCACTGAAGCTTTCTTT.

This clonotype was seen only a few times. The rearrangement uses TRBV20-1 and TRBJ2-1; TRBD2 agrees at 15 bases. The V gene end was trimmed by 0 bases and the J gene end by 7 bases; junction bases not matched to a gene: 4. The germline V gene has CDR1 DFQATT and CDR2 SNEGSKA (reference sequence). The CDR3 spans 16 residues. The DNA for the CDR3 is TGCAGTGCTAGAGATCGGACTAGCGGGAGGGGAAATGAGCAGTTCTTC. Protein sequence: CSARDRTSGRGNEQFF.

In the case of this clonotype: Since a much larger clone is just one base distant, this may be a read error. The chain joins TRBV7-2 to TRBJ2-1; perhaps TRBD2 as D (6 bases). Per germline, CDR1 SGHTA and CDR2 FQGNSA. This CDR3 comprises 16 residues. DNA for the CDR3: TGTGCCAGCAGCTTAAGGGGTAGCGGCATGGGCAATGAGCAGCTCTTC. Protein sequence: CASSLRGSGMGNEQLF.

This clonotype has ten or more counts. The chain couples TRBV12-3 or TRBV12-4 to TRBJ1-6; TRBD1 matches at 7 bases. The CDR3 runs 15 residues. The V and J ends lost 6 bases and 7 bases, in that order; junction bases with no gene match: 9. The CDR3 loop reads CASSIGRGSNSPLHF. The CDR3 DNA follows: TGTGCCAGCAGCATAGGCAGGGGGTCCAATTCACCCCTCCACTTT.

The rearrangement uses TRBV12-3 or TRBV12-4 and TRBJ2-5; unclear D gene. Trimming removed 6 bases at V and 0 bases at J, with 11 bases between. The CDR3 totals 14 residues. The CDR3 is CASSDRNHQETQYF. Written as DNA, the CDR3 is TGTGCCAGCAGCGACCGCAACCACCAAGAGACCCAGTACTTC.

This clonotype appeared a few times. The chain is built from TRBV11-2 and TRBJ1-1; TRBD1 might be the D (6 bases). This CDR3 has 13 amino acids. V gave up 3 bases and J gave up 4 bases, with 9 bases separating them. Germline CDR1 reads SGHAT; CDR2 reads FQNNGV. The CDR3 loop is CASSLAGATEAFF. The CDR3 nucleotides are TGTGCCAGCAGCTTGGCAGGGGCCACTGAAGCTTTCTTT.

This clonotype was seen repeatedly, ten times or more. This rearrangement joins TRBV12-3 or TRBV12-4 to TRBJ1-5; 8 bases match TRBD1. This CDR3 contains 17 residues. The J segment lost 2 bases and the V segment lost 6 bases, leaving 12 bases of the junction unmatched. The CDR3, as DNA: TGTGCCAGCAGCTATGGACAGGGTTTGAGAGGCAATCAGCCCCAGCATTTT. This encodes CASSYGQGLRGNQPQHF.

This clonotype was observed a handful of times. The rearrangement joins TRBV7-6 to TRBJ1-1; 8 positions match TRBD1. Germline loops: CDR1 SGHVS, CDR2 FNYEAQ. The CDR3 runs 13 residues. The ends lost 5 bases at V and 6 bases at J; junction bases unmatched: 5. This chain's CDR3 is CASSDRGPPEAFF. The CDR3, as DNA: TGTGCCAGCAGCGACAGGGGTCCCCCTGAAGCTTTCTTT.

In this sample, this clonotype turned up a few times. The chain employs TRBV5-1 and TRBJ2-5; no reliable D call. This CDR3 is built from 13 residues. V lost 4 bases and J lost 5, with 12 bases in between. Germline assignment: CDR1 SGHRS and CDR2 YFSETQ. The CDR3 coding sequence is TGCGCCAGCAGCGTAAACGACGGGGAGACCCAGTACTTC. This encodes CASSVNDGETQYF.

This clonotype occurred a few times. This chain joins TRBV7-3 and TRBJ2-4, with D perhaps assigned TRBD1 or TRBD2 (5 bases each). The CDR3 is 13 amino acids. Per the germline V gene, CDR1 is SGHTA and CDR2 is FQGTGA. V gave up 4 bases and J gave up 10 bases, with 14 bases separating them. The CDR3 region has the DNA TGTGCCAGCAGCTCAAACCTCGGGACGATTCAGTACTTC. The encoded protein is CASSSNLGTIQYF.